The 15 T cell receptor beta chains below come from one sample, sequenced in a study of blood T cell repertoires in COVID-19. This table comes from immunoSEQ multiplex PCR, and its TCRdb copy is limited to in-frame clones, with some not included. The sample lists 45,000 to 70,000 clones; approximately 81% were seen once. The specimen was peripheral blood. The origin of the receptors is a woman older than 75 with acute or convalescent COVID-19.

The rearrangement uses TRBV12-3 or TRBV12-4 and TRBJ1-2, with 8 bases identical to TRBD1. V lost 3 bases and J lost 3; bases outside the gene matches: 0. The length of the CDR3 is 13 residues. CDR3: CASSLGQDYGYTF. The DNA for the CDR3 is TGTGCCAGCAGTTTGGGACAGGACTATGGCTACACCTTC.

The rearrangement links TRBV6-1 to TRBJ2-3, with 11 bases lining up with TRBD2. The CDR3 has 16 amino acids. Per germline, CDR1 MNHNS and CDR2 SASEGT. Trimming removed 2 bases from V and 2 bases from J; junction bases left unmatched: 3. The DNA for the CDR3 is TGTGCCAGCAGTGAACAGACTAGCGGGGCCACAGATACGCAGTATTTT. It specifies CASSEQTSGATDTQYF.

The chain employs TRBV27 and TRBJ1-4; D is undetermined. Trimming left V 5 bases short and J 7 bases short, with 17 bases between. From germline, CDR1 is MNHEY and CDR2 SMNVEV (reference sequence). The CDR3 is 15 residues long. This CDR3 reads CASSLRLPRGEKLFF. Written as DNA, the CDR3 is TGTGCCAGCAGTCTCCGATTGCCTCGGGGTGAAAAACTGTTTTTT. The entire variable domain, with the rest obtained from reference TRBV27 and TRBJ1-4, is as follows: EAQVTQNPRYLITVTGKKLTVTCSQNMNHEYMSWYRQDPGLGLRQIYYSMNVEVTDKGDVPEGYKVSRKEKRNFPLILESPSPNQTSLYFCASSLRLPRGEKLFFGSGTQLSVL.

The chain employs TRBV6-6 and TRBJ1-5; D might be TRBD1 (6 bases). From germline, CDR1 is MNHNY and CDR2 SVGAGI (reference sequence). The length of the CDR3 is 16 residues. The germline V and J ends were trimmed by 6 bases and 2 bases, with 17 bases remaining between them. The CDR3 loop is CASSHTAGAGNQPQHF. The CDR3 region has the DNA TGTGCCAGCAGCCACACCGCGGGGGCTGGCAATCAGCCCCAGCATTTT.

The genes are TRBV27 and TRBJ1-2; TRBD1 might be the D (5 bases). CDR1 MNHEY and CDR2 SMNVEV come from the germline V gene (reference sequence). The CDR3 loop spans 16 amino acids. Deletions cut 1 base from V and 6 bases from J, with 18 bases between. CDR3 region: CASSLFSGGGRDGYTF. The CDR3, as DNA: TGTGCCAGCAGTTTATTTTCGGGGGGTGGCAGGGATGGCTACACCTTC.

The chain combines TRBV10-3 with TRBJ2-7; TRBD1 might be the D (5 bases). CDR3 length equals 13 residues. V was clipped by 6 bases and J by 4 bases, with 13 bases between them. Germline CDR1 ENHRY, CDR2 SYGVKD. This CDR3 is CAIRPDSRYEQYF. The CDR3 DNA reads as TGTGCCATCAGACCAGACAGTCGATACGAGCAGTACTTC.

The rearrangement links TRBV7-9 to TRBJ1-1; a weak D match, TRBD1 (5 bases). The germline gives CDR1 SEHNR, CDR2 FQNEAQ (reference sequence). The CDR3 extends over 16 amino acids. V was clipped by 5 bases and J by 0 bases, with 16 bases between them. DNA of the CDR3: TGTGCCAGCAGCCCCGGGGGGGGTAACATGAACACTGAAGCTTTCTTT. Residues: CASSPGGGNMNTEAFF.

The sample holds one count of this clone. The chain has TRBV25-1 and TRBJ2-7, with 7 positions matching TRBD2. The CDR3 spans 14 residues. The germline V gene has CDR1 MGHDK and CDR2 SYGVNS. Trimming cost V 1 base and J 0 bases; bases outside gene matches: 0. CDR3 protein: CASSESGGSYEQYF. CDR3 DNA: TGTGCCAGCAGTGAATCGGGGGGCTCCTACGAGCAGTACTTC.

This clone was counted only a few times. The CDR3 DNA reads TGTGCCATCTCCGCAGGAACGAACACTGAAGCTTTCTTT. This gives the protein CAISAGTNTEAFF. The rearrangement uses TRBV10-3 and TRBJ1-1; no definite D call. V was trimmed by 8 bases and J by 1 base, leaving 11 bases between them. This CDR3 is 13 amino acids long. The V gene's germline CDR1 is ENHRY and CDR2 SYGVKD.

The rearrangement uses TRBV3-1 (or the pseudogene TRBV3-2) and TRBJ2-1; possibly TRBD2 for D (6 bases). CDR1 LGHDT and CDR2 YNNKEL come from the germline V gene (reference sequence). V was trimmed by 4 bases and J by 1 base, leaving 8 bases between them. The CDR3 is made up of 14 amino acids. As DNA, the CDR3 is TGTGCCAGCAGCCCCGGGACTTCCTACAATGAGCAGTTCTTC. Translation gives CASSPGTSYNEQFF.

The V and J genes are TRBV10-3 and TRBJ2-6, with 10 bases aligning to TRBD1. Germline V gene lookup returns CDR1 ENHRY and CDR2 SYGVKD. V lost 5 bases to trimming and J lost 0 bases; unmatched junction nucleotides: 10. This CDR3 has 19 residues. CDR3 sequence reads: CAISLGSGQGSSGANVLTF. The CDR3 nucleotides read TGTGCCATCAGTTTGGGGTCGGGACAGGGGAGCTCTGGGGCCAACGTCCTGACTTTC.

The V call is TRBV11-3, the J call TRBJ2-2; D might be TRBD1 (6 bases). The V and J ends lost 1 base and 3 bases respectively, with 9 bases between them. CDR1 and CDR2 from the germline V gene are SGHNT and YENEEA. The CDR3 is 15 amino acids. The CDR3 DNA sequence: TGTGCCAGCAGCTTAGGGCAGGGGTACACCGGGGAGCTGTTTTTT. Protein: CASSLGQGYTGELFF.

The CDR3 DNA follows: TGTGCCAGCAGGACCGACAGGGCCTCTACTAATGAAAAACTGTTTTTT. Amino acids: CASRTDRASTNEKLFF. The rearrangement uses TRBV27 and TRBJ1-4; 7 nucleotides agree with TRBD1. The V segment lost 6 bases and the J segment 2 bases; nucleotides outside the gene matches: 9. CDR1 MNHEY and CDR2 SMNVEV come from the germline V gene (reference sequence). There are 16 residues in the CDR3.

The chain carries TRBV7-9 and TRBJ2-3; D might be TRBD1 (6 bases). Germline V gene sequence: CDR1 SEHNR, CDR2 FQNEAQ (reference sequence). The V and J ends lost 5 bases and 4 bases respectively, with 13 bases between them. This CDR3 region has 14 residues. In DNA form, the CDR3 reads TGTGCCAGCAGCCCCAACGACAGGCCAGATACGCAGTATTTT. Translating gives CASSPNDRPDTQYF.

The chain employs TRBV4-1 and TRBJ1-4; TRBD1 agrees at 8 bases. After removal of 4 bases from V and 8 bases from J, the junction contained 15 bases not matched to a gene. Germline loops: CDR1 MGHRA, CDR2 YSYEKL. CDR3 length: 17 amino acids. The CDR3 spells CASSRRSKQGVEEKLFF. DNA for the CDR3: TGCGCCAGCAGCCGCCGATCGAAACAGGGGGTAGAAGAAAAACTGTTTTTT.